The clone carrying this T cell receptor beta chain was detected ten times or more. The antigen is not known. It was by 5'RACE with 10-nucleotide random UMIs that the cDNA was made. One entry per CDR3 protein, called by TCRdb with MiXCR from the 5' RACE reads. Among about 87,000 distinct CDR3 sequences listed, approximately 3.5% were seen once. Unsorted libraries were prepared from 2 million PBMCs that had been stored at -80 C. This sample was included in a study of neurological immune-mediated disorders. Study-level background: For the roughly 35 multiple sclerosis patients, the disease was relapsing-remitting in some 31 and secondary progressive in 3.

Trimming took 0 bases from V and 4 from J, leaving 15 bases between them. Germline lookup yields CDR1 SGHRS and CDR2 YFSETQ. This CDR3 has 16 residues. Findings and limits, study-wide: Grouping of repertoires by phylogeny put those of 18 of 34 multiple sclerosis patients into a single related-CDR3 cluster, a possible signature.

This TCR derives from a woman aged 45-65 years with multiple sclerosis. V and J are TRBV5-1 and TRBJ2-3; D gene unclear. Sequences were obtained from PBMCs. This CDR3 reads CASSLAPARVSDTQYF. The CDR3 DNA is TGCGCCAGCAGCTTGGCCCCAGCCCGGGTGTCAGATACGCAGTATTTT.